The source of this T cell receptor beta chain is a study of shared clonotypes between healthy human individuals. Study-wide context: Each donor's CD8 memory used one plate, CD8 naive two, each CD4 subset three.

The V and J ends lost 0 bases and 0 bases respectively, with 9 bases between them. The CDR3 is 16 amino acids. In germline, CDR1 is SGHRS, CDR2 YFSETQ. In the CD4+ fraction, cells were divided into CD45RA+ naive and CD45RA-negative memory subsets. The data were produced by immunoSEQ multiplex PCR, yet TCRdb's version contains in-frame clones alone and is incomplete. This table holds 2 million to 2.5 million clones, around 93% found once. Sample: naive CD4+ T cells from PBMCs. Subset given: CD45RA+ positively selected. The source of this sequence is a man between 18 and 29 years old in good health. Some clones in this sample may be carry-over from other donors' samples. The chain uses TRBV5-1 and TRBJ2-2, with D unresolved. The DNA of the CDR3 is TGCGCCAGCAGCTTGGCCTGGGGATCGAACACCGGGGAGCTGTTTTTT. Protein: CASSLAWGSNTGELFF.